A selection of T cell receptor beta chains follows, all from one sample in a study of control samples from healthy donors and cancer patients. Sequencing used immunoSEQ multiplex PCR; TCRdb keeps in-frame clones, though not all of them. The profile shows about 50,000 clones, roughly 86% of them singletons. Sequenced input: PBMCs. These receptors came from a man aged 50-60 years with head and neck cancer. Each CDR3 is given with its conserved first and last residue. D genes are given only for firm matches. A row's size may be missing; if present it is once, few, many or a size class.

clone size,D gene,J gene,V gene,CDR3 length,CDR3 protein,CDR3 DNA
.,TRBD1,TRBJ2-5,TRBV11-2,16,CASSSLPRGRWETQYF,TGTGCCAGCAGCTCTCTCCCCAGGGGGCGTTGGGAGACCCAGTACTTC
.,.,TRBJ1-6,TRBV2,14,CASSSDSGGSPLHF,TGTGCCAGCAGCTCGGATTCCGGCGGTTCACCCCTCCACTTT
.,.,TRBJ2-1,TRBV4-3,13,CASSRYSYNEQFF,TGCGCCAGCAGCCGCTATTCCTACAATGAGCAGTTCTTC
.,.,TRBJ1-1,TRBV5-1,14,CASSRGDTNTEAFF,TGCGCCAGCAGCAGGGGGGACACGAACACTGAAGCTTTCTTT
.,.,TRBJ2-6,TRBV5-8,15,CASSLGGAGANVLTF,TGTGCCAGCAGCTTGGGAGGGGCTGGGGCCAACGTCCTGACTTTC
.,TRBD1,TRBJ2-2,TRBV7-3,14,CARRGQGRHRGAVF,TGTGCCAGAAGAGGACAGGGGAGGCACCGGGGAGCTGTTTTT
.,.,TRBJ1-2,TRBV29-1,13,CSVEALQGYGYTF,TGCAGCGTTGAGGCTTTACAGGGCTATGGCTACACCTTC
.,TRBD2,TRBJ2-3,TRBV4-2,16,CASSQDPASGIDTQYF,TGTGCCAGCAGCCAAGATCCGGCTAGCGGGATTGATACGCAGTATTTT
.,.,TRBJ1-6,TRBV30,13,CAWSLGWDSPLHF,TGTGCCTGGAGTCTGGGGTGGGATTCACCCCTCCACTTT
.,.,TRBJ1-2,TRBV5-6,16,CASSLVGSGANYGYTF,TGTGCCAGCAGCTTAGTGGGTTCGGGGGCTAACTATGGCTACACCTTC
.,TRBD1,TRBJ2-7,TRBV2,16,CASSLLRQGGPYEQYF,TGTGCCAGCAGTCTTCTACGACAGGGGGGCCCCTACGAGCAGTACTTC
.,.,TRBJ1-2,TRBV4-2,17,CASSLGGWGNVDYGYTF,TGTGCCAGCAGCCTAGGGGGGTGGGGGAACGTGGACTATGGCTACACCTTC
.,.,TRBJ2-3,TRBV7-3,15,CASSWDGLFTDTQYF,TGTGCCAGCAGCTGGGACGGACTTTTCACAGATACGCAGTATTTT
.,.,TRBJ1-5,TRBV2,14,CASSPTHNNQPQHF,TGTGCCAGCAGTCCGACACATAACAATCAGCCCCAGCATTTT
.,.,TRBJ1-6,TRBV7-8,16,CASSLGRISYNSPLHF,TGTGCCAGCAGCTTGGGACGGATCTCCTATAATTCACCCCTCCACTTT
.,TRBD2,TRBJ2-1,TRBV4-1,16,CASSSPGTSDYNEQFF,TGCGCCAGCAGCTCACCGGGGACTAGCGACTACAATGAGCAGTTCTTC
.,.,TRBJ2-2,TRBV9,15,CASSGSGRGTGELFF,TGTGCCAGCAGCGGATCAGGACGGGGAACCGGGGAGCTGTTTTTT
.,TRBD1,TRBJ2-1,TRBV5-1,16,CASTRMRGGQDNEQFF,TGCGCCAGCACCCGAATGAGGGGCGGACAGGACAATGAGCAGTTCTTC
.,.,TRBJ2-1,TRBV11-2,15,CASSRSTGGVNEQFF,TGTGCCAGCAGCAGGTCGACGGGGGGCGTCAATGAGCAGTTCTTC
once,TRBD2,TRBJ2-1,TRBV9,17,CASSVGTSGSAYNEQFF,TGTGCCAGCAGCGTGGGGACTAGCGGGAGCGCCTACAATGAGCAGTTCTTC
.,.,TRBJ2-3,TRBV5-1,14,CASSPLSEGDTQYF,TGCGCCAGCAGCCCCCTAAGTGAAGGAGATACGCAGTATTTT
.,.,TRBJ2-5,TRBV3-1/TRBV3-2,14,CASSLLRGLETQYF,TGTGCCAGCAGCCTCCTCAGGGGTCTCGAGACCCAGTACTTC
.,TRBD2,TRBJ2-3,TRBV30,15,CAWSISGGPTDTQYF,TGTGCCTGGAGTATAAGCGGGGGACCCACAGATACGCAGTATTTT
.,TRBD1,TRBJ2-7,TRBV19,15,CASSIMGQGSHEQYF,TGTGCCAGTAGTATAATGGGACAGGGTAGCCACGAGCAGTACTTC
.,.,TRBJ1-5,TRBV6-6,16,CASSYSGEGGKEPQHF,TGTGCCAGCAGTTACTCTGGGGAGGGTGGTAAAGAGCCCCAGCATTTT
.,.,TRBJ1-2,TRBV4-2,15,CASSQVSPTNYGYTF,TGTGCCAGCAGCCAAGTGTCGCCCACTAACTATGGCTACACCTTC
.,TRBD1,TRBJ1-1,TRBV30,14,CAWRGDRRNTEAFF,TGTGCCTGGAGGGGGGACAGGAGGAACACTGAAGCTTTCTTT
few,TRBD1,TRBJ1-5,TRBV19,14,CASSGTGGVQPQHF,TGTGCCAGTAGTGGGACAGGGGGCGTTCAGCCCCAGCATTTT
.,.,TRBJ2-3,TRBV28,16,CASSTSFESSTDTQYF,TGTGCCAGCAGTACCTCCTTTGAGTCTAGCACAGATACGCAGTATTTT
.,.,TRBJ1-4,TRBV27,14,CASKLTGRLEKLFF,TGTGCCAGCAAGCTGACAGGCCGACTTGAAAAACTGTTTTTT
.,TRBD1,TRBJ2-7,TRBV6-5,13,CASRDRGTYEQYF,TGTGCCAGCAGGGACAGGGGCACCTACGAGCAGTACTTC
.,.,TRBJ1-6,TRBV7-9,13,CASGWQNNSPLHF,TGTGCCAGCGGCTGGCAGAATAATTCACCCCTCCACTTT
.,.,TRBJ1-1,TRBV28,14,CASSLIQENTEAFF,TGTGCCAGCAGTTTGATACAGGAGAACACTGAAGCTTTCTTT
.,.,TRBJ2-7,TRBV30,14,CAWSVPPGSYEQYF,TGTGCCTGGAGTGTACCCCCGGGCTCCTACGAGCAGTACTTC
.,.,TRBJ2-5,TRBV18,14,CASSPGQGQETQYF,TGTGCCAGCTCACCAGGGCAGGGCCAAGAGACCCAGTACTTC